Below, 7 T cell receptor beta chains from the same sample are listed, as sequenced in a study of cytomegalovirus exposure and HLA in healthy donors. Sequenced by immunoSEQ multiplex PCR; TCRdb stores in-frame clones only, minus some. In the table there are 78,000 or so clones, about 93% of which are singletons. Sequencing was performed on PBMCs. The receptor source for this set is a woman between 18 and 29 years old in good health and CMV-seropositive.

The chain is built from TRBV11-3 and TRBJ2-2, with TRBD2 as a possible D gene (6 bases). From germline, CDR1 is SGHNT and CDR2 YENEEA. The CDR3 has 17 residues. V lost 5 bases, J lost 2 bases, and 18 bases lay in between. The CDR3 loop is CASSETSGLSNTGELFF. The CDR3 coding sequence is TGTGCCAGCAGCGAAACATCGGGACTGAGTAACACCGGGGAGCTGTTTTTT.

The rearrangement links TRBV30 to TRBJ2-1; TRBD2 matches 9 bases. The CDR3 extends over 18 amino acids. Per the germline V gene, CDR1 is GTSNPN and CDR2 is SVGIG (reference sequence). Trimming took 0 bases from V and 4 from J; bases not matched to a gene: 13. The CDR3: CAWSVSGGRAWGYNEQFF. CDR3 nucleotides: TGTGCCTGGAGTGTAAGCGGCGGGAGGGCCTGGGGATACAATGAGCAGTTCTTC.

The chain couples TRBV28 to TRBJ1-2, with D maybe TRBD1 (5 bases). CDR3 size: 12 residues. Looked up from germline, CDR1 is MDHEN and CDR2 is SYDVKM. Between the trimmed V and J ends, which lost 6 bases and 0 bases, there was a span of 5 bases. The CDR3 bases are TGTGCCAGCAGGACAGCTAACTATGGCTACACCTTC. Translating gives CASRTANYGYTF.

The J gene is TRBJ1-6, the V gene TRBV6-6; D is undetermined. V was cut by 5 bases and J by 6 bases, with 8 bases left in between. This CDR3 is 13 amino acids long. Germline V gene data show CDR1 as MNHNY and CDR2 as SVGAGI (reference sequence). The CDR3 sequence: CASSDTSNSPLHF. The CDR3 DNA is TGTGCCAGCAGTGACACATCTAATTCACCCCTCCACTTT.

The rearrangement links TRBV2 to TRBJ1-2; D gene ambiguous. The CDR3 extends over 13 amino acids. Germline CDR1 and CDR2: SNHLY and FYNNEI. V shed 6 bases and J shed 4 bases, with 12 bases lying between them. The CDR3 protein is CASRVEVGYGYTF. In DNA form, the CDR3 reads TGTGCCAGCAGGGTCGAGGTCGGCTATGGCTACACCTTC.

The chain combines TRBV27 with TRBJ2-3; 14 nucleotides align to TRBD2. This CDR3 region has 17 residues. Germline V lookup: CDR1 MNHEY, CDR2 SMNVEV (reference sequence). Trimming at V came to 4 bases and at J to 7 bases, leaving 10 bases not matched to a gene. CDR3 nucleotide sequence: TGTGCCAGCAGTTCACCCCGACTAGCGGGGGGGAAATATACGCAGTATTTT. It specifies CASSSPRLAGGKYTQYF.

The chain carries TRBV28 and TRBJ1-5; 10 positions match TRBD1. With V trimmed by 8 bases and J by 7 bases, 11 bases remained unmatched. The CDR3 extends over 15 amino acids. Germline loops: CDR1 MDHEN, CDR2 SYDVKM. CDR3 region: CASLPGTGVRQPQHF. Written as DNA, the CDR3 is TGTGCCAGCTTACCCGGGACAGGGGTGAGGCAGCCCCAGCATTTT.